This T cell receptor (beta chain) was recorded in a study of OX40 agonist ivuxolimab in advanced cancers. V was clipped by 3 bases and J by 2 bases, with 10 bases between them. Germline assignment: CDR1 SGHRS and CDR2 YFSETQ. The CDR3 extends over 14 amino acids. Method: immunoSEQ multiplex PCR; TCRdb's copy keeps in-frame clones and lacks some. This table holds approximately 76,000 clones, 85% to 90% found once. General study findings and limits: The antigens recognized by the expanded peripheral T cells, that is their antigen specificity, were not determined.

Of note for this clone: Its antigen is unidentified.

This specimen was CD4+ or CD8+ T cells sorted from blood, taken in a trial of the OX40 agonist ivuxolimab. The TCR comes from an adult with an advanced solid tumor such as melanoma, head and neck, liver or kidney cancer. This rearrangement joins TRBV5-1 to TRBJ2-3; D is perhaps TRBD2 (6 bases). The CDR3 loop is CASSSPGATDTQYF. CDR3 coding DNA: TGCGCCAGCAGCTCCCCGGGAGCCACAGATACGCAGTATTTT.